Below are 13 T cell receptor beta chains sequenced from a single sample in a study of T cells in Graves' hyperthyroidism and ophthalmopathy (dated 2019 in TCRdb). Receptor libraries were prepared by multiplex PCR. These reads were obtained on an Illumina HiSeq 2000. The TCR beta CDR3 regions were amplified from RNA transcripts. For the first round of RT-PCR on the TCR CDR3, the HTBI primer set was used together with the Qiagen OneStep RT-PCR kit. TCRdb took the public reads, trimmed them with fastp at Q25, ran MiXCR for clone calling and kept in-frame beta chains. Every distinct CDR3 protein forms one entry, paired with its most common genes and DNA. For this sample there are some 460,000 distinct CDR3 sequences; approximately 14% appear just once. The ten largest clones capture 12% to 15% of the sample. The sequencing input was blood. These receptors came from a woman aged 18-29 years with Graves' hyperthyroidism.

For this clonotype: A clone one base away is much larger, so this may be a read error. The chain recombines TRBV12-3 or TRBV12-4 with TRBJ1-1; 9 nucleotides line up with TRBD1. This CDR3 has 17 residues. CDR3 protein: CVSSLFPTGGFVTEAFF. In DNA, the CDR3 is TGTGTCAGCAGTTTATTTCCGACAGGGGGATTTGTCACTGAAGCTTTCTTT.

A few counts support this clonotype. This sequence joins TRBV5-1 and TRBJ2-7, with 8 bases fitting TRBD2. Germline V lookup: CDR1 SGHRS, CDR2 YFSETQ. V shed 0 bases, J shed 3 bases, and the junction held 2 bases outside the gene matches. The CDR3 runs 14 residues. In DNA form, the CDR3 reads TGCGCCAGCAGCTTGGATCTAGCGGGCTACGAGCAGTACTTC. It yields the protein CASSLDLAGYEQYF.

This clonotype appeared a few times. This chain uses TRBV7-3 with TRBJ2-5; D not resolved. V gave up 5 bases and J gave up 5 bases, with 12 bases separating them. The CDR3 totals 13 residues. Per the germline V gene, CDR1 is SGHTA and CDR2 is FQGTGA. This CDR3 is CASSAWASETQYF. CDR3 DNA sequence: TGTGCCAGCAGCGCCTGGGCCTCGGAGACCCAGTACTTC.

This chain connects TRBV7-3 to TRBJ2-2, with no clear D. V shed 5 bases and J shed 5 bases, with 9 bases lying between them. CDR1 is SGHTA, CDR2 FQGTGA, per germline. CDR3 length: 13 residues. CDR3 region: CASSHPWTGELFF. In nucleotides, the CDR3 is TGTGCCAGCAGCCATCCTTGGACCGGGGAGCTGTTTTTT.

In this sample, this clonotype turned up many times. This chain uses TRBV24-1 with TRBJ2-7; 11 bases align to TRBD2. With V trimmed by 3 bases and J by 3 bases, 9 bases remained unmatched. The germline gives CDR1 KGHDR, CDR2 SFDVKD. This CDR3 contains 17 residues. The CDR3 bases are TGTGCCACCAGTGATATGGCCTGGGGACTAGCGGACTACGAGCAGTACTTC. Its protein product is CATSDMAWGLADYEQYF.

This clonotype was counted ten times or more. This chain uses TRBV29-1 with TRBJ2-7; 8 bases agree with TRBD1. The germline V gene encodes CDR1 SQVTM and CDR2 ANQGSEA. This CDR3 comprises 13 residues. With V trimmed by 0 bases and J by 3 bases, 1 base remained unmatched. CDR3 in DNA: TGCAGCGTTGAAGATGGACAGGGCTACGAGCAGTACTTC. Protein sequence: CSVEDGQGYEQYF.

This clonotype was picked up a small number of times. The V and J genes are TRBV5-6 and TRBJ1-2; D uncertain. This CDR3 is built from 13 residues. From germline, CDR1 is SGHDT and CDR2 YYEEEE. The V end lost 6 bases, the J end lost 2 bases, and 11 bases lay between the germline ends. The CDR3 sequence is CASNLGWNYGYTF. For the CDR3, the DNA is TGTGCCAGCAACCTTGGGTGGAACTATGGCTACACCTTC.

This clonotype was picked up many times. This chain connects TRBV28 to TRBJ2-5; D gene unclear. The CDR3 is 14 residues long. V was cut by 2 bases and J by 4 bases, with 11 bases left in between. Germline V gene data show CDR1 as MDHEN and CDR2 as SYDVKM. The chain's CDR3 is CASSLGGPAETQYF. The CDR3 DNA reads TGTGCCAGCAGTTTAGGCGGTCCGGCAGAGACCCAGTACTTC.

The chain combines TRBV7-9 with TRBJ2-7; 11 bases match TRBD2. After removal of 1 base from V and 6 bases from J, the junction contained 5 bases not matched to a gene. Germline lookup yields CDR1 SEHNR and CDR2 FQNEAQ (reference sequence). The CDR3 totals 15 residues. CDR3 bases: TGTGCCAGCAGCTTAGAACTAGCGGGGGCCGGCGAGCAGTACTTC. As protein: CASSLELAGAGEQYF.

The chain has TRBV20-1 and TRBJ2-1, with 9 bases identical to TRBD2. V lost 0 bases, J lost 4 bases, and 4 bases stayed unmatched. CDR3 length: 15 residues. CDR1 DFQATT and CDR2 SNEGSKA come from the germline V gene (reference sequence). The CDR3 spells CSARDLLAGYNEQFF. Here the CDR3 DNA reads TGCAGTGCTAGAGATCTACTAGCGGGTTACAATGAGCAGTTCTTC.

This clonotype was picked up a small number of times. The CDR3 DNA follows: TGTGCCAGTAGTATAGAAACTAGCGGGGGGTTTCATAGCTCCTACAATGAGCAGTTCTTC. This codes for CASSIETSGGFHSSYNEQFF. The rearrangement uses TRBV19 and TRBJ2-1; 12 bases agree with TRBD2. The length of the CDR3 is 20 residues. Losses at the gene ends were 0 bases for V and 0 bases for J; bases not matched to a gene: 9. CDR1 LNHDA and CDR2 SQIVND come from the germline V gene (reference sequence).

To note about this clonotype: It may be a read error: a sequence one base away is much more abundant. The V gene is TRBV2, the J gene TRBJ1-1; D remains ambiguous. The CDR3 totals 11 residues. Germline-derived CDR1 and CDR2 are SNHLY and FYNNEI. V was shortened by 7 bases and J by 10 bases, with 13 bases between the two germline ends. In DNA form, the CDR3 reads TGTGCCAGCACCTGGAGACGGGTAGCTTTCTTT. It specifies CASTWRRVAFF.

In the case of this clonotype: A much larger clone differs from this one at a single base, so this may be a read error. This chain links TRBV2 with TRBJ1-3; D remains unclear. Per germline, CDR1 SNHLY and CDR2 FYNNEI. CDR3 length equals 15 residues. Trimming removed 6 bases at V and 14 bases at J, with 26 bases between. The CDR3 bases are TGTGCCAGCAGCATTAAAACGGGGAGCGGGAGTACCGTATATTTT. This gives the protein CASSIKTGSGSTVYF. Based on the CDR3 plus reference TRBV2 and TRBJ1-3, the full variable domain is EPEVTQTPSHQVTQMGQEVILRCVPISNHLYFYWYRQILGQKVEFLVSFYNNEISEKSEIFDDQFSVERPDGSNFTLKIRSTKLEDSAMYFCASSIKTGSGSTVYFGEGSWLTVV.